The TCR beta chain described here comes from a study of pediatric ulcerative colitis. This was a survey-level run. TCRdb's table, derived via immunoSEQ multiplex PCR, lists solely in-frame clones and lacks some. The table shows tens of thousands of clones, with around 80% occurring only once. This CDR3 contains 15 residues. The germline V gene encodes CDR1 MNHEY and CDR2 SVGAGI. V lost 6 bases, J lost 4 bases, and 11 bases stayed unmatched. This clone came up once. Its antigen is still unknown. Ulcerative colitis patients received no immunosuppressive medication before the diagnostic colonoscopy. Findings of the study overall: All ulcerative colitis patients, but no controls, carried two rectal clonotypes.

This receptor was identified in a boy aged 5 to 17 with moderate ulcerative colitis. The specimen was blood. The chain carries TRBV6-5 and TRBJ1-2; 7 bases fit TRBD1. CDR3 loop: CASSRPTGAGYGYTF. CDR3 nucleotides: TGTGCCAGCAGCCGGCCCACAGGGGCTGGCTATGGCTACACCTTC.